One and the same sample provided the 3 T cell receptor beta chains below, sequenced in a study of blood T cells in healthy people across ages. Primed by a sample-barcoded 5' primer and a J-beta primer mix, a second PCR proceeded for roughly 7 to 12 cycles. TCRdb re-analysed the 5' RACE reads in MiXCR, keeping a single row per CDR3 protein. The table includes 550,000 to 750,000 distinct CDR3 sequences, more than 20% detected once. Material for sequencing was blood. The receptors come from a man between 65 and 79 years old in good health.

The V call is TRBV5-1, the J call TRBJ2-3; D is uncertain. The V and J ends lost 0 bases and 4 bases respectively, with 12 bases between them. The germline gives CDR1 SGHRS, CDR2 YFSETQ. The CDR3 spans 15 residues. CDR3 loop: CASSLGRNAADTQYF. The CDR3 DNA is TGCGCCAGCAGCTTGGGGCGGAATGCAGCAGATACGCAGTATTTT. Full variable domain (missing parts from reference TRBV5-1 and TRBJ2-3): KAGVTQTPRYLIKTRGQQVTLSCSPISGHRSVSWYQQTPGQGLQFLFEYFSETQRNKGNFPGRFSGRQFSNSRSEMNVSTLELGDSALYLCASSLGRNAADTQYFGPGTRLTVL.

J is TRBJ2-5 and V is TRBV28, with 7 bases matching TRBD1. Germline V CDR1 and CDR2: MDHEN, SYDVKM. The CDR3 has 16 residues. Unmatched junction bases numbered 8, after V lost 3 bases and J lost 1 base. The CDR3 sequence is CASSFVFGQVQETQYF. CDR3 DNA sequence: TGTGCCAGCAGTTTTGTCTTTGGACAGGTCCAAGAGACCCAGTACTTC.

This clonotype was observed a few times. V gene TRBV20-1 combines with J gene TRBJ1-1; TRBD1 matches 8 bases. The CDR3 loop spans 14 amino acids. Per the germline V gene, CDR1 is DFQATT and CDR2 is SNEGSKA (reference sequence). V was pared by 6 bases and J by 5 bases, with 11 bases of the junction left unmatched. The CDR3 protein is CSASVQGGGTEAFF. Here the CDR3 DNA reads TGCAGTGCCAGCGTACAGGGGGGTGGTACTGAAGCTTTCTTT.